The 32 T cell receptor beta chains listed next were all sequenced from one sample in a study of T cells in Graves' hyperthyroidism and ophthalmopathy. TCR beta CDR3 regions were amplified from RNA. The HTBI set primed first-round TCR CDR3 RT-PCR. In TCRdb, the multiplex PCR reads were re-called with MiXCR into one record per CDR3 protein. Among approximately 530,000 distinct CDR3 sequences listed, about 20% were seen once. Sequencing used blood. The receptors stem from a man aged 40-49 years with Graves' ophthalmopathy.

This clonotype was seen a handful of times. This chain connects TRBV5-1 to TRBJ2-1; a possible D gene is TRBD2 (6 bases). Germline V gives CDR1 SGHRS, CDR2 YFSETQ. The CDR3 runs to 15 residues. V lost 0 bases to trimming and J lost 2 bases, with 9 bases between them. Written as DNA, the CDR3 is TGCGCCAGCAGCTTGGCGGGGGACCCCTACAATGAGCAGTTCTTC. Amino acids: CASSLAGDPYNEQFF.

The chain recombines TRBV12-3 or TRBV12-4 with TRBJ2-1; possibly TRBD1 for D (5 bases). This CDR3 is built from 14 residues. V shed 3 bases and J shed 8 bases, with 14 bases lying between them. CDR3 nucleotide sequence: TGTGCCAGCAGTTTTGGTTCTATCAGGGATGAGCAGTTCTTC. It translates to CASSFGSIRDEQFF.

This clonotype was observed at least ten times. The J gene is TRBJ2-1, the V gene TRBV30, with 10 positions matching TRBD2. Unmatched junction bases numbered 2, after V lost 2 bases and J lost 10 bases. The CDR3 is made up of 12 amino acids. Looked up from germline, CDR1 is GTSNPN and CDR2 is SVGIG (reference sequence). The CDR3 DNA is TGTGCCTGGAGTCTAGCGGGAGTAGAGCAGTTCTTC. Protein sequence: CAWSLAGVEQFF.

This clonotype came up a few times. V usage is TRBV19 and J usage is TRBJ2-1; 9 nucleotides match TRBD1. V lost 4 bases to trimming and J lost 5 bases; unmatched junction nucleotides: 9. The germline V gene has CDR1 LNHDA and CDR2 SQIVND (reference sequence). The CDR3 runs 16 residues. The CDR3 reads CASSRPGQGGHNEQFF. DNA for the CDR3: TGTGCCAGTAGTAGACCGGGACAGGGTGGGCACAATGAGCAGTTCTTC.

This CDR3 is CASSYSTVYGYTF. DNA of the CDR3: TGTGCCAGCAGTTACTCGACAGTTTATGGCTACACCTTC. The chain has TRBV6-5 and TRBJ1-2, with D possibly being TRBD1 (5 bases). Per germline, CDR1 MNHEY and CDR2 SVGAGI. V dropped 0 bases and J dropped 5 bases, with 7 bases sitting between them. This CDR3 spans 13 amino acids.

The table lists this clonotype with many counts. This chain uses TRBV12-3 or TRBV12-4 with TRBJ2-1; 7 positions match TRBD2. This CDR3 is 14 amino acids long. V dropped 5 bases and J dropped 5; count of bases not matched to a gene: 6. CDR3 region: CASSVLAGDNEQFF. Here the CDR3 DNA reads TGTGCCAGCAGTGTACTGGCGGGAGACAATGAGCAGTTCTTC.

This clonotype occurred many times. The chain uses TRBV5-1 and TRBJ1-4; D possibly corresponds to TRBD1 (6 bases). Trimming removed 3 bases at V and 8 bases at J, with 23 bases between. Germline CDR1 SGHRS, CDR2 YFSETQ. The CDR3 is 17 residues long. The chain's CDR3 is CASSSNGLKGGEEKLFF. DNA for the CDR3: TGCGCCAGCAGCTCAAACGGACTGAAGGGGGGAGAGGAAAAACTGTTTTTT.

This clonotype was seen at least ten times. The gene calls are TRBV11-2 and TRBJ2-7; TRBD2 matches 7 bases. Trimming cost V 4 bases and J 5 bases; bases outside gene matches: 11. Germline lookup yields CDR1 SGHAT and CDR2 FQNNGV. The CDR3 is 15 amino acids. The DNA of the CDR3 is TGTGCCAGCAGCTACGAGGGAGGGGCTGTGGACGAGCAGTACTTC. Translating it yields CASSYEGGAVDEQYF.

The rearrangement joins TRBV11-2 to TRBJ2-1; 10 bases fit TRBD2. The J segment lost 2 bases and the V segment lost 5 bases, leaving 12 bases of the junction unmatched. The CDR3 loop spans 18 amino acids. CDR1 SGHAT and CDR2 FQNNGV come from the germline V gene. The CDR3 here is CASSEEASGSVTYNEQFF. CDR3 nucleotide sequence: TGTGCCAGCAGCGAAGAGGCTAGCGGGAGTGTCACCTACAATGAGCAGTTCTTC.

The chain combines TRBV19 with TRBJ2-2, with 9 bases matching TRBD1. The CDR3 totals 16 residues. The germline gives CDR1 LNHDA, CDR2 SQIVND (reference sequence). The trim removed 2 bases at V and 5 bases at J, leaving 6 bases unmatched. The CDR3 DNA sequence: TGTGCCAGTAGTATACAACAGGGGGCGAGGACCGGGGAGCTGTTTTTT. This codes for CASSIQQGARTGELFF.

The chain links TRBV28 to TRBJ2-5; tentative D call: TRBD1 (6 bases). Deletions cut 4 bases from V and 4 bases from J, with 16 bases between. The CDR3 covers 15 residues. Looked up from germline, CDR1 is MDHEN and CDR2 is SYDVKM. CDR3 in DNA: TGTGCCAGCAGTTCCCAACAGGGAAGGGGAGAGACCCAGTACTTC. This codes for CASSSQQGRGETQYF.

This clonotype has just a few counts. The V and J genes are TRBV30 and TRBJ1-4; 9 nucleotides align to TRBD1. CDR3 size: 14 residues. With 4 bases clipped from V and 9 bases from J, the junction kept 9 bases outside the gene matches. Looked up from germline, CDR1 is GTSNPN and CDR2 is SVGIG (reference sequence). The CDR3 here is CAWNRGQGSKKLFF. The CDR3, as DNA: TGTGCCTGGAATCGGGGACAGGGATCTAAAAAACTGTTTTTT.

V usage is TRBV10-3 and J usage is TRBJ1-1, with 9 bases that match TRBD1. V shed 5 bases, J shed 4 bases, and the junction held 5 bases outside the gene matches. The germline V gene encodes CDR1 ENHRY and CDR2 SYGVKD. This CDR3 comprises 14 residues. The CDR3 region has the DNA TGTGCCATCAGTTGGGACAGGGAGGGCACTGAAGCTTTCTTT. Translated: CAISWDREGTEAFF.

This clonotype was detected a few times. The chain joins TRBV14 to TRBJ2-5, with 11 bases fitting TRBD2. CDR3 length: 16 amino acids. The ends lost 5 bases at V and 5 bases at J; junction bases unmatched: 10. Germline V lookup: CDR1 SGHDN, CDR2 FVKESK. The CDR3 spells CASSYLSGRAIETQYF. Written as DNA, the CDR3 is TGTGCCAGCAGCTACCTTAGCGGGAGGGCCATCGAGACCCAGTACTTC.

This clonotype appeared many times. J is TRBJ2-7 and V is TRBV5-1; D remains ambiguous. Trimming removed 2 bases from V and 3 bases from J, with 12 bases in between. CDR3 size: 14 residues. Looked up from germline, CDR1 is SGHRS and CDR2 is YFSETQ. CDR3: CASSLLGTGYEQYF. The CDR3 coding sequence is TGCGCCAGCAGCTTATTGGGCACGGGCTACGAGCAGTACTTC.

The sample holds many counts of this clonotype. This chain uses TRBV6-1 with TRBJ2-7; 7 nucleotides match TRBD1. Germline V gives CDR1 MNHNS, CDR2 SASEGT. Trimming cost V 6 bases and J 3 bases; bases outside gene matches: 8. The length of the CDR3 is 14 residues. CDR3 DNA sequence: TGTGCCAGCAGGATTGACAGGGTAATCTACGAGCAGTACTTC. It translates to CASRIDRVIYEQYF.

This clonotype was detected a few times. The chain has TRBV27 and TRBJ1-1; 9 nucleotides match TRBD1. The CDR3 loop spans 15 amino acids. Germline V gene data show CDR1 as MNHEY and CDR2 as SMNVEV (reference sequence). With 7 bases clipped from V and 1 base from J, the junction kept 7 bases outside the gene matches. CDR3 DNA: TGTGCCAGCAACCGTGACAGGGGGGCGAACACTGAAGCTTTCTTT. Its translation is CASNRDRGANTEAFF.

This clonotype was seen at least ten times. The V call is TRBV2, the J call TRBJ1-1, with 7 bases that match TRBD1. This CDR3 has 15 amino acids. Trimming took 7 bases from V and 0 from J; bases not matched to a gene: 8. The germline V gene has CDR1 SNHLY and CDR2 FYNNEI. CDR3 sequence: CASIRGGQMNTEAFF. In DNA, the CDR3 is TGTGCCAGCATTCGCGGGGGACAGATGAACACTGAAGCTTTCTTT.

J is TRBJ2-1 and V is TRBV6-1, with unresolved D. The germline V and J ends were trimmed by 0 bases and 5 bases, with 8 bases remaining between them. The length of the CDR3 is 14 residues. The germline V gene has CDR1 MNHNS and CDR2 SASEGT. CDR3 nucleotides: TGTGCCAGCAGTGAAGCACCCCTGGACAATGAGCAGTTCTTC. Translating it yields CASSEAPLDNEQFF.

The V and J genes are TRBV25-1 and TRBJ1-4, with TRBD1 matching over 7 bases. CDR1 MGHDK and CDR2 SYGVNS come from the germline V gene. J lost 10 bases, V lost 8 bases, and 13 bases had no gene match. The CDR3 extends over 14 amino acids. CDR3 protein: CASANPDREGKLFF. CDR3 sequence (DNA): TGTGCCAGCGCCAACCCCGACAGGGAAGGAAAACTGTTTTTT. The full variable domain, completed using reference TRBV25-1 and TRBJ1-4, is EADIYQTPRYLVIGTGKKITLECSQTMGHDKMYWYQQDPGMELHLIHYSYGVNSTEKGDLSSESTVSRIRTEHFPLTLESARPSHTSQYLCASANPDREGKLFFGSGTQLSVL.

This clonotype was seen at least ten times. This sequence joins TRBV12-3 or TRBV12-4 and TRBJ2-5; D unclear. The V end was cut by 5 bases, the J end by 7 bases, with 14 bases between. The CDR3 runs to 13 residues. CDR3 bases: TGTGCCAGCAGTCCCCCCCCCCGAGGGACCCAGTACTTC. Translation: CASSPPPRGTQYF.

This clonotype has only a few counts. The CDR3 reads CASTPGQSINYGYTF. The CDR3 DNA reads as TGTGCCAGCACACCCGGACAGTCCATTAACTATGGCTACACCTTC. The chain links TRBV3-1 to TRBJ1-2; D might be TRBD1 (6 bases). The CDR3 consists of 15 residues. V was shortened by 7 bases and J by 1 base, with 16 bases between the two germline ends. Germline lookup yields CDR1 LGHDT and CDR2 YNNKEL (reference sequence).

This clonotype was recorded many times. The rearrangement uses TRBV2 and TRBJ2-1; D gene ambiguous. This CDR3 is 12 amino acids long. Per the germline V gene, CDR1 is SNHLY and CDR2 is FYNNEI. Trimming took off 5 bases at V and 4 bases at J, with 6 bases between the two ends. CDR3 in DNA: TGTGCCAGCAGTTCGGAGTACAATGAGCAGTTCTTC. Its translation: CASSSEYNEQFF.

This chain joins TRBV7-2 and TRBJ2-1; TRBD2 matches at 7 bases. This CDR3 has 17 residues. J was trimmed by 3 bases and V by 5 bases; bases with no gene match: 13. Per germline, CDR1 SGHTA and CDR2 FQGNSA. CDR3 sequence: CASSLRLAGADYNEQFF. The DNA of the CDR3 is TGTGCCAGCAGCCTCCGCTTAGCGGGTGCCGACTACAATGAGCAGTTCTTC.

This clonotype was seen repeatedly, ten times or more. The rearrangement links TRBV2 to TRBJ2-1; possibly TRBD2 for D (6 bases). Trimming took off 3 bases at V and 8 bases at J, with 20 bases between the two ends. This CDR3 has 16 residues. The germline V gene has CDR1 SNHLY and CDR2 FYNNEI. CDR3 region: CASSDSGGGLLHEQFF. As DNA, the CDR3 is TGTGCCAGCAGTGATAGTGGGGGAGGCCTTCTACATGAGCAGTTCTTC.

DNA of the CDR3: TGTGCCAGCAGCCCCACAAGGGTCACTGAAGCTTTCTTT. Amino acid sequence: CASSPTRVTEAFF. The chain combines TRBV14 with TRBJ1-1; D gene uncertain. The CDR3 is 13 residues long. Germline CDR1 SGHDN, CDR2 FVKESK. Deletions cut 4 bases from V and 4 bases from J, with 10 bases between.

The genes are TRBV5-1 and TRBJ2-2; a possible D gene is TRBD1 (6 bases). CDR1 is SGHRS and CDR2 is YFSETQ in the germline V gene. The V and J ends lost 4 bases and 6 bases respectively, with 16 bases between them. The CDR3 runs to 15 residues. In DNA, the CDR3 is TGCGCCAGCAGCCTCGGACAGCCCGGGGCCGGGGAGCTGTTTTTT. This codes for CASSLGQPGAGELFF.

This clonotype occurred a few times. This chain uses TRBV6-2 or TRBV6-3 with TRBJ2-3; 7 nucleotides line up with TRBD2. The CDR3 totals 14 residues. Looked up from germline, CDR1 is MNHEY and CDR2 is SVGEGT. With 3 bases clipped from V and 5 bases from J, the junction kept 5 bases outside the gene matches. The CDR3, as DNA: TGTGCCAGCAGTTATGGCGGGGGAGGAGATACGCAGTATTTT. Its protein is CASSYGGGGDTQYF.

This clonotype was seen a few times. The CDR3 coding sequence is TGTGCCAGCAGTTTCTCCGGGACAGGGGGTAGGGAGACCCAGTACTTC. Translation: CASSFSGTGGRETQYF. This chain connects TRBV6-1 to TRBJ2-5; 11 bases agree with TRBD1. V gave up 5 bases and J gave up 5 bases; unmatched junction bases: 10. Germline assignment: CDR1 MNHNS and CDR2 SASEGT. The CDR3 spans 16 residues.

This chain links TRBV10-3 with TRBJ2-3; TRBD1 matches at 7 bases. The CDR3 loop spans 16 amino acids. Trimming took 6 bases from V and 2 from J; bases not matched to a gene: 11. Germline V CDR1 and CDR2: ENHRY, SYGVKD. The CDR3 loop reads CAIRLSGTESTDTQYF. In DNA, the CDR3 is TGTGCCATCAGGCTCTCCGGGACAGAGTCCACAGATACGCAGTATTTT.

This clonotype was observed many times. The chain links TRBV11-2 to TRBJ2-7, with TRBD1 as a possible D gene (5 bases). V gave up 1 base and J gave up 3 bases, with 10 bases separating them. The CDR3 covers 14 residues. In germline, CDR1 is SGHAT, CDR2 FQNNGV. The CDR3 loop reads CASSLGQGNYEQYF. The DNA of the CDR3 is TGTGCCAGCAGCTTAGGGCAGGGTAACTACGAGCAGTACTTC.

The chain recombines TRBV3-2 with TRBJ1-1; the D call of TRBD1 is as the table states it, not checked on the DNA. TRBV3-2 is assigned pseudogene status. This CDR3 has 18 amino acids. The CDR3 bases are TGTGCCAGCAGCCAAGAATTCTTTGGGGCTCCTGAGGACACTGAAGCTTTCTTT. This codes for CASSQEFFGAPEDTEAFF.